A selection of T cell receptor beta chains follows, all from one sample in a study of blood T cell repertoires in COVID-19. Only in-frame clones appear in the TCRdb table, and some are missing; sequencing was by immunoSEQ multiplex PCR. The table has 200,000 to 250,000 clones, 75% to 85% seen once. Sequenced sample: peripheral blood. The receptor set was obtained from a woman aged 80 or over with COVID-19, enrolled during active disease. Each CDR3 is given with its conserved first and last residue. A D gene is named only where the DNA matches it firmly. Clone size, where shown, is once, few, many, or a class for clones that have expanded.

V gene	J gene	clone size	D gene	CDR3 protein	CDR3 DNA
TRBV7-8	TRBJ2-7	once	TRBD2	CASSIGTSGGTYEQYF	TGTGCCAGCAGCATCGGGACTAGCGGGGGCACCTACGAGCAGTACTTC
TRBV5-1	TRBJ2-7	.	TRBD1	CASSRDRPAYEQYF	TGCGCCAGCAGCCGGGACAGGCCTGCCTACGAGCAGTACTTC
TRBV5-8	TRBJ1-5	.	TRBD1	CASSLLDRVANQPQHF	TGTGCCAGCAGCTTACTAGACAGGGTGGCTAATCAGCCCCAGCATTTT
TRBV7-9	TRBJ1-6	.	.	CASSLGKESSPLHF	TGTGCCAGCAGCTTAGGTAAAGAGAGTTCACCCCTCCACTTT
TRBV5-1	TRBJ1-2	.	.	CASSPDSSYGYTF	TGCGCCAGCAGCCCGGACAGCTCCTATGGCTACACCTTC
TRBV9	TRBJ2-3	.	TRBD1	CASSRDRVADTQYF	TGTGCCAGCAGTCGGGACAGGGTGGCAGATACGCAGTATTTT
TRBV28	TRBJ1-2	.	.	CASSLSKTGNGYTF	TGTGCCAGCAGTTTAAGTAAGACAGGAAATGGCTACACCTTC
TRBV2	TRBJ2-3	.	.	CASSSSSVQYF	TGTGCCAGCAGTAGTTCTAGCGTGCAGTATTTT
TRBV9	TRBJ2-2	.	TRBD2	CASSVVGSGGGTGELFF	TGTGCCAGCAGCGTAGTGGGATCGGGCGGGGGCACCGGGGAGCTGTTTTTT
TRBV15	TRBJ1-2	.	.	CATSREGRGYGYTF	TGTGCCACCAGCAGAGAGGGCAGGGGCTATGGCTACACCTTC
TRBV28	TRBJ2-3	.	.	CASSPSGTSTDTQYF	TGTGCCAGCAGCCCCAGCGGAACTAGCACAGATACGCAGTATTTT
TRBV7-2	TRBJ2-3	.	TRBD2	CASSLTSGSDTQYF	TGTGCCAGCAGCTTAACTAGCGGGAGTGATACGCAGTATTTT
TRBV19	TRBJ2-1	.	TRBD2	CASSTPGLGNYNEQFF	TGTGCCAGTAGTACACCGGGACTAGGGAATTACAATGAGCAGTTCTTC
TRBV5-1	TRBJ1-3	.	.	CASSLRGDSGNTIYF	TGCGCCAGCAGCCTTCGCGGGGACTCTGGAAACACCATATATTTT
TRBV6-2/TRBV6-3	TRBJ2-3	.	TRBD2	CASSSGLAGGTDTQYF	TGTGCCAGCAGTTCGGGACTAGCGGGAGGCACAGATACGCAGTATTTT
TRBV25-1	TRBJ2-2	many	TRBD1	CASRGDRALTGELFF	TGTGCCAGCAGAGGGGACAGGGCTCTTACCGGGGAGCTGTTTTTT
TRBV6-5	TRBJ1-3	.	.	CASRPQSGNTIYF	TGTGCCAGCAGGCCACAATCTGGAAACACCATATATTTT
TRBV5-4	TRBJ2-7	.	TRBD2	CASSGGRASTSEQYF	TGTGCCAGCAGCGGGGGGAGGGCGAGTACGAGCGAGCAGTACTTC
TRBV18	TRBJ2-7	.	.	CASSPGTIRDEQYF	TGTGCCAGCTCACCAGGGACAATCAGGGACGAGCAGTACTTC
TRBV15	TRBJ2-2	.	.	CATSRGGEKNTGELFF	TGTGCCACCAGCAGAGGTGGAGAGAAGAACACCGGGGAGCTGTTTTTT
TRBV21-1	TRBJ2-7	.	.	CASSARRGTETYEQYF	TGTGCCAGCAGCGCCAGAAGGGGGACAGAAACCTACGAGCAGTACTTC
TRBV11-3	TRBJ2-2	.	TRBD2	CASRLAGGTGELFF	TGTGCCAGCAGATTAGCGGGAGGTACCGGGGAGCTGTTTTTT
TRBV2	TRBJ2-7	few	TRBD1	CASSLEGQGPYEQYF	TGTGCCAGCAGTCTAGAAGGACAGGGGCCCTACGAGCAGTACTTC
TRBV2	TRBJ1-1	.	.	CASSRHVMNTEAFF	TGTGCCAGCAGTCGACACGTAATGAACACTGAAGCTTTCTTT
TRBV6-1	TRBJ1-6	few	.	CASSEAIGRDNSPLHF	TGTGCCAGCAGTGAAGCGATTGGCAGGGATAATTCACCCCTCCACTTT
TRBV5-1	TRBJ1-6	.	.	CASSLQDSRSSPLHF	TGCGCCAGCAGCTTGCAAGACAGTCGCAGTTCACCCCTCCACTTT
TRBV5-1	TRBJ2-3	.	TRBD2	CASTSGGVRDTQYF	TGCGCCAGCACCTCCGGGGGGGTCCGAGATACGCAGTATTTT
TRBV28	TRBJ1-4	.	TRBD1	CASRTQGVTNEKLFF	TGTGCCAGCAGAACCCAGGGGGTTACTAATGAAAAACTGTTTTTT
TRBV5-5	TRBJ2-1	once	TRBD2	CASSKPASGGRSSYNEQFF	TGTGCCAGCAGCAAGCCCGCTAGCGGAGGTCGGAGCTCCTACAATGAGCAGTTCTTC
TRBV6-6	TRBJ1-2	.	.	CASSYGPGDGYTF	TGTGCCAGCAGTTACGGCCCAGGGGATGGCTACACCTTC
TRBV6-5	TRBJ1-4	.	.	CASSRADEKLFF	TGTGCCAGCAGCAGGGCGGATGAAAAACTGTTTTTT
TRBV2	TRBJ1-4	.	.	CASSADSLNEKLFF	TGTGCCAGCAGCGCCGACAGCCTGAATGAAAAACTGTTTTTT
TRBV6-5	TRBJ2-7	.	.	CATQRYLKYEQYF	TGTGCCACCCAGCGGTACTTAAAGTACGAGCAGTACTTC
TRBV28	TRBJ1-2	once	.	CASTPASAPNGYTF	TGTGCCAGCACCCCCGCGTCCGCCCCCAATGGCTACACCTTC
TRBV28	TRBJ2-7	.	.	CASSRGTYEQYF	TGTGCCAGCAGTCGGGGGACCTACGAGCAGTACTTC
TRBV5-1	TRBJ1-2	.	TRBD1	CASSSDREGYTF	TGCGCCAGCAGCAGCGACAGGGAAGGCTACACCTTC
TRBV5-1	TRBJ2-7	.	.	CASRGGTSSTGEAF	TGCGCCAGCAGAGGGGGGACTAGCTCGACAGGGGAGGCGTTC
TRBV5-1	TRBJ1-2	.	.	CASSPGNMGYTF	TGCGCCAGCAGCCCAGGGAATATGGGCTACACCTTC
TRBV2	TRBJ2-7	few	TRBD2	CASILAGDEQYF	TGTGCCAGCATACTAGCGGGAGACGAGCAGTACTTC
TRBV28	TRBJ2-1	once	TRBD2	CASSLLGFGRKTYNEQFF	TGTGCCAGCAGTTTATTGGGTTTCGGGAGGAAAACCTACAATGAGCAGTTCTTC
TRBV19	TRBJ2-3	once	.	CASSGRRTTDTQYF	TGTGCCAGTAGTGGGAGGAGGACGACAGATACGCAGTATTTT
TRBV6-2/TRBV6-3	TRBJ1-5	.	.	CASSHNRGNQPQHF	TGTGCCAGCAGTCATAACAGGGGCAATCAGCCCCAGCATTTT
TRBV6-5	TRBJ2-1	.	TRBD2	CASSPPGLAINEQFF	TGTGCCAGCAGTCCGCCGGGACTAGCAATCAATGAGCAGTTCTTC
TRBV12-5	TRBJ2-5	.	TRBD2	CASGLISGGKETQYF	TGTGCTAGTGGTTTGATTAGCGGGGGCAAGGAGACCCAGTACTTC
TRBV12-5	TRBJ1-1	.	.	CASGLGREDAEAFF	TGTGCTAGTGGTTTGGGCAGGGAGGATGCTGAAGCTTTCTTT
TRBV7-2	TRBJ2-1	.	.	CASSLRALGSRDNEQFF	TGTGCCAGCAGCTTGAGGGCCCTGGGCAGCCGAGACAATGAGCAGTTCTTC
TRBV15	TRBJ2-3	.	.	CATGRGVVDTQYF	TGTGCCACCGGACGGGGTGTGGTGGATACGCAGTATTTT
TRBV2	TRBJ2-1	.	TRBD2	CASSRSGRAIDEQFF	TGTGCCAGCAGTCGTAGCGGGAGGGCTATAGATGAGCAGTTCTTC
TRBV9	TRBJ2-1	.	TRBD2	CASSPGGSGGYNEQFF	TGTGCCAGCAGCCCCGGAGGTAGCGGGGGCTACAATGAGCAGTTCTTC
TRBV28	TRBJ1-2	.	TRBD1	CASSLKGARGYTF	TGTGCCAGCAGTTTAAAGGGGGCAAGAGGCTACACCTTC
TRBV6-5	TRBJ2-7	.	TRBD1	CASVGGQGPYEQYF	TGTGCCAGCGTCGGTGGACAGGGTCCCTACGAGCAGTACTTC
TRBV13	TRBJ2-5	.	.	CASSTGDEAETQYF	TGTGCCAGCTCGACGGGGGACGAGGCGGAGACCCAGTACTTC
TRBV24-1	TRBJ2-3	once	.	CATCSYSTDTQYF	TGTGCCACCTGTAGTTACAGCACAGATACGCAGTATTTT